This T cell receptor (beta chain) comes out of a study of shared clonotypes between healthy human individuals. This clone came up a few times. The antigen is not known. Several immunoSEQ 96-well plates shared each subset's DNA, each plate a replicate. The repertoire was sequenced with immunoSEQ multiplex PCR; TCRdb's copy has only in-frame clones and lacks some. The data show some 660,000 clones, with around 78% seen just once and 1.5% to 2% held by the top ten. Donors were healthy HIV-negative adults without recently reported acute infections or vaccinations. Adults of Caucasian background living in Nashville, Tennessee made up all donors. Study-level points and caveats: Compared with memory subsets, naive subsets generally had larger estimated richness.

The germline V gene encodes CDR1 MGHDK and CDR2 SYGVNS. The CDR3 runs to 15 residues. V dropped 5 bases and J dropped 2 bases, with 15 bases sitting between them. This chain connects TRBV25-1 to TRBJ2-5; D perhaps matches TRBD1 (5 bases). The sequenced sample consisted of memory CD4+ T cells sorted from blood. Subset described: CD45RA-negative fraction. This TCR was sampled from a woman in her twenties or thirties in good health. CDR3 region: CASSKPDTPQETQYF. The CDR3 coding sequence is TGTGCCAGCAGTAAACCGGACACCCCACAAGAGACCCAGTACTTC.